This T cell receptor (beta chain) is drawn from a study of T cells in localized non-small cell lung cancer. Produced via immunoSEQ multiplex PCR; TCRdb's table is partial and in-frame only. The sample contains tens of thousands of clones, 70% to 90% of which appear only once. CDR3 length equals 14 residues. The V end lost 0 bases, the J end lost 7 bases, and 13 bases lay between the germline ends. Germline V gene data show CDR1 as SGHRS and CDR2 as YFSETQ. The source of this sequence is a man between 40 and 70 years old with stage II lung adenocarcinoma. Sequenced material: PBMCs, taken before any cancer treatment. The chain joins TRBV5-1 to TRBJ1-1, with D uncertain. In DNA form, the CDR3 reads TGCGCCAGCAGCTTGGAACAGCTTAGTGATGAAGCTTTCTTT. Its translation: CASSLEQLSDEAFF.